Described below is a single TCR beta chain sequence and its context. The antigen remains undetermined. The V gene's germline CDR1 is LNHDA and CDR2 SQIVND (reference sequence). The CDR3 loop spans 11 amino acids. Between the trimmed V and J ends, which lost 10 bases and 5 bases, there was a span of 11 bases. The data derive from a study of T cell responses to AZD1222 COVID-19 vaccine. Study-level results: Once two AZD1222 doses were given, Spike-specific TCR breadth and depth went up. Seropositivity was recorded at baseline in only six AZD1222 recipients.

TCRdb's table, derived via immunoSEQ multiplex PCR, lists solely in-frame clones and lacks some. In the table there are about 73,000 clones, about 91% of which are singletons. The chain couples TRBV19 to TRBJ1-1; D is possibly TRBD1 (5 bases). The sample here was peripheral blood, taken on day 0 of AZD1222 vaccination. The source of this sequence is an adult in good health. CDR3 DNA: TGTGCCACCGCCGGGGGAACTGAAGCTTTCTTT. It is translated as CATAGGTEAFF.